This entry concerns a single T cell receptor (beta chain). Original methodology: Reference gene primer amplification in the assay estimated nucleated cell counts. Profiled with immunoSEQ multiplex PCR; TCRdb holds only in-frame clones, not every one. D and trimming come from the DNA, and the V and J calls and clone size come from that table. The data contain about 83,000 clones, roughly 87% of them singletons. The data originate from a study of blood T cell repertoires in COVID-19. In the study overall: T cells, B-cell-depleted T cells, or PBMCs supplied cDNA or gDNA.

The sequenced sample was peripheral blood. The sequence was collected from a woman in her 50s with active or convalescent COVID-19.

The CDR3 DNA is TGTGCCAGCAGCCAGACTAGCGGGGGGCCCTACGAGCAGTACTTC. It codes for CASSQTSGGPYEQYF. The rearrangement joins TRBV7-2 to TRBJ2-7, with 13 bases aligning to TRBD2. V gave up 5 bases and J gave up 2 bases; unmatched junction bases: 3. Germline V lookup: CDR1 SGHTA, CDR2 FQGNSA. This CDR3 is built from 15 residues.